One sample yielded the 32 T cell receptor beta chains listed below, sequenced in a study of blood T cell repertoires in COVID-19. This table comes from immunoSEQ multiplex PCR, and its TCRdb copy is limited to in-frame clones, with some not included. This table holds roughly 160,000 clones, over 80% found once. Material: peripheral blood. The source of these receptors is a woman older than 75 with COVID-19, enrolled during active disease.

The genes are TRBV6-5 and TRBJ2-7, with TRBD1 matching 10 bases. Germline loops: CDR1 MNHEY, CDR2 SVGAGI. This CDR3 region has 14 residues. V lost 8 bases and J lost 2; bases outside the gene matches: 6. CDR3 DNA: TGTGCCAGCCACCGGGACAGGGGCACCTACGAGCAGTACTTC. This codes for CASHRDRGTYEQYF.

This rearrangement joins TRBV11-2 to TRBJ2-1, with 8 bases fitting TRBD2. The CDR3 contains 15 residues. The junction had 7 bases not matched to a gene; V was cut back by 4 bases and J by 5 bases. CDR1 SGHAT and CDR2 FQNNGV come from the germline V gene. The CDR3 bases are TGTGCCAGCAGCTCCCGAGCGGGGGCGGACAATGAGCAGTTCTTC. This encodes CASSSRAGADNEQFF. Using reference TRBV11-2 and TRBJ2-1 for the parts outside the CDR3, the full variable domain is EAGVAQSPRYKIIEKRQSVAFWCNPISGHATLYWYQQILGQGPKLLIQFQNNGVVDDSQLPKDRFSAERLKGVDSTLKIQPAKLEDSAVYLCASSSRAGADNEQFFGPGTRLTVL.

The V and J genes are TRBV6-6 and TRBJ2-7; 10 bases are shared with TRBD1. CDR3 length: 15 residues. Germline loops: CDR1 MNHNY, CDR2 SVGAGI (reference sequence). V shed 6 bases and J 5 bases; nucleotides not matched to a gene: 10. The CDR3, as DNA: TGTGCCAGCAGCCGAGACAGGGGGCCGGGGGACGAGCAGTACTTC. It codes for CASSRDRGPGDEQYF.

The chain joins TRBV5-1 to TRBJ2-6, with 7 bases aligning to TRBD1. V lost 3 bases and J lost 0; bases outside the gene matches: 3. CDR1 and CDR2 (germline): SGHRS, YFSETQ. The CDR3 totals 16 residues. The CDR3 loop reads CASSWDSYSGANVLTF. CDR3 DNA sequence: TGCGCCAGCAGCTGGGACAGCTACTCTGGGGCCAACGTCCTGACTTTC.

This chain uses TRBV3-1 (or the pseudogene TRBV3-2) with TRBJ1-2; weak D call: TRBD1 (5 bases). Trimming removed 4 bases at V and 5 bases at J, with 14 bases between. CDR3 length equals 14 residues. In germline, CDR1 is LGHDT, CDR2 YNNKEL (reference sequence). CDR3 nucleotides: TGTGCCAGCAGCCGGCAAGGGGTGGGTTATGGCTACACCTTC. Its protein product is CASSRQGVGYGYTF.

V is TRBV18 and J is TRBJ2-5; 9 nucleotides align to TRBD1. The CDR3 consists of 15 residues. Germline V lookup: CDR1 KGHSH, CDR2 LQKENI. With 3 bases clipped from V and 5 bases from J, the junction kept 7 bases outside the gene matches. CDR3 bases: TGTGCCAGCTCACCTCCGGGACAGGGTTCCGAGACCCAGTACTTC. Translating gives CASSPPGQGSETQYF.

This chain links TRBV5-1 with TRBJ1-1, with D maybe TRBD1 (6 bases). The CDR3 covers 14 residues. V lost 0 bases and J 3 bases, leaving 9 bases between the germline ends. The germline V gene encodes CDR1 SGHRS and CDR2 YFSETQ. CDR3: CASSLGDTYTEAFF. For the CDR3, the DNA is TGCGCCAGCAGCTTGGGGGACACCTACACTGAAGCTTTCTTT.

This chain joins TRBV5-4 and TRBJ2-5, with D possibly TRBD1 on 5 matching bases. The V end lost 5 bases, the J end lost 0 bases, and 8 bases lay between the germline ends. Germline V gene data show CDR1 as SGHNT and CDR2 as YYREEE (reference sequence). This CDR3 spans 13 amino acids. The CDR3 nucleotides read TGTGCCAGCAGTATAGGGGACCAAGAGACCCAGTACTTC. Translating it yields CASSIGDQETQYF.

This CDR3 reads CSASAGRETQYF. As DNA, the CDR3 is TGCAGTGCTAGTGCTGGGAGGGAGACCCAGTACTTC. The rearrangement links TRBV20-1 to TRBJ2-5; tentative D call: TRBD2 (6 bases). This CDR3 is 12 amino acids long. V dropped 3 bases and J dropped 5 bases, with 10 bases sitting between them. Per the germline V gene, CDR1 is DFQATT and CDR2 is SNEGSKA (reference sequence).

This chain connects TRBV12-3 or TRBV12-4 to TRBJ1-5; possible D gene TRBD1, 6 bases. Deletions cut 6 bases from V and 1 base from J, with 7 bases between. The CDR3 runs 13 residues. CDR3 region: CASRTGSNQPQHF. Written as DNA, the CDR3 is TGTGCCAGCAGGACAGGAAGCAATCAGCCCCAGCATTTT.

The rearrangement uses TRBV2 and TRBJ2-1; 7 bases are shared with TRBD2. Germline loops: CDR1 SNHLY, CDR2 FYNNEI. The V and J ends lost 6 bases and 5 bases, in that order; junction bases with no gene match: 7. The CDR3 sequence is 14 residues long. The CDR3 nucleotides read TGTGCCAGCAGCGTATCTAGCGGCCACAATGAGCAGTTCTTC. Protein sequence: CASSVSSGHNEQFF.

V gene TRBV2 combines with J gene TRBJ1-2, with D tentatively TRBD1 (6 bases). The CDR3 sequence is 13 residues long. Trimming removed 6 bases at V and 6 bases at J, with 14 bases between. Germline V gene lookup returns CDR1 SNHLY and CDR2 FYNNEI. The CDR3 reads CASREQGGDGYTF. The CDR3 nucleotides are TGTGCCAGCAGGGAACAGGGAGGTGATGGCTACACCTTC.

Ten or more counts support this clone. V gene TRBV28 combines with J gene TRBJ2-7, with 10 positions matching TRBD2. CDR3 length: 17 residues. Trimming removed 7 bases from V and 0 bases from J; junction bases left unmatched: 12. Germline lookup yields CDR1 MDHEN and CDR2 SYDVKM. CDR3 sequence reads: CASTSSGSGMGSYEQYF. The CDR3 DNA follows: TGTGCCAGCACATCTAGCGGGAGTGGAATGGGCTCCTACGAGCAGTACTTC. The variable domain in full, completed from reference TRBV28 and TRBJ2-7, reads DVKVTQSSRYLVKRTGEKVFLECVQDMDHENMFWYRQDPGLGLRLIYFSYDVKMKEKGDIPEGYSVSREKKERFSLILESASTNQTSMYLCASTSSGSGMGSYEQYFGPGTRLTVT.

The chain links TRBV20-1 to TRBJ2-4; D not resolved. This CDR3 contains 11 residues. V was trimmed by 3 bases and J by 6 bases, leaving 6 bases between them. Germline V gene data show CDR1 as DFQATT and CDR2 as SNEGSKA (reference sequence). The CDR3 DNA is TGCAGTGCTAGCGGCGGAAACATTCAGTACTTC. Translating gives CSASGGNIQYF.

This sequence joins TRBV11-2 and TRBJ2-1, with 8 bases aligning to TRBD1. V was clipped by 5 bases and J by 10 bases; unmatched bases: 13. CDR1 and CDR2 (germline): SGHAT, FQNNGV. The CDR3 totals 15 residues. In DNA, the CDR3 is TGTGCCAGCAGCCCAACCGTCGGACAGGGCAACGAGCAGTTCTTC. Residues: CASSPTVGQGNEQFF.

The chain recombines TRBV5-1 with TRBJ2-5, with 13 bases lining up with TRBD2. J gave up 5 bases and V 2 bases, and 6 bases lay outside the gene matches. The germline gives CDR1 SGHRS, CDR2 YFSETQ. This CDR3 has 16 amino acids. CDR3 sequence reads: CASSLGLAGVQETQYF. The CDR3 bases are TGCGCCAGCAGCTTAGGACTAGCGGGAGTCCAGGAGACCCAGTACTTC.

This sequence joins TRBV29-1 and TRBJ2-1; 13 nucleotides match TRBD2. Germline V CDR1 and CDR2: SQVTM, ANQGSEA. The CDR3 has 14 amino acids. J was trimmed by 8 bases and V by 8 bases; bases with no gene match: 9. The CDR3 region has the DNA TGCAGCTCTCATAGGGGACTAGCGGGATATGAGCAGTTCTTC. Amino acids: CSSHRGLAGYEQFF.

CDR3: CASSAPTSGSVVGELFF. The CDR3, as DNA: TGCGCCAGCAGCGCCCCGACTAGCGGGAGCGTGGTCGGGGAGCTGTTTTTT. This chain joins TRBV5-1 and TRBJ2-2; 12 bases fit TRBD2. CDR1 SGHRS and CDR2 YFSETQ come from the germline V gene. The CDR3 is 17 amino acids. The trim removed 4 bases at V and 7 bases at J, leaving 11 bases unmatched.

This clone showed up just a few times. The V gene is TRBV4-1, the J gene TRBJ1-4; D remains ambiguous. Germline V gene data show CDR1 as MGHRA and CDR2 as YSYEKL. The CDR3 has 15 amino acids. The ends were cut back, 4 bases at V and 0 bases at J, with 9 bases in the middle. CDR3 sequence: CASSRRDSTNEKLFF. CDR3 in DNA: TGCGCCAGCAGCCGCAGAGACTCAACTAATGAAAAACTGTTTTTT.

The V gene is TRBV18, the J gene TRBJ1-2; 7 nucleotides match TRBD1. The germline V gene has CDR1 KGHSH and CDR2 LQKENI. This CDR3 has 15 amino acids. Trimming removed 5 bases from V and 0 bases from J; junction bases left unmatched: 6. DNA of the CDR3: TGTGCCAGCTCAGCTGCCGGGACAGCTAACTATGGCTACACCTTC. Its protein is CASSAAGTANYGYTF.

This chain links TRBV29-1 with TRBJ2-3, with D unclear. This CDR3 region has 13 residues. Germline V gene lookup returns CDR1 SQVTM and CDR2 ANQGSEA. V lost 5 bases, J lost 5 bases, and 14 bases lay in between. The CDR3 DNA reads as TGCAGCGTTTCCCGGGTATCTGGAGATACGCAGTATTTT. As protein: CSVSRVSGDTQYF.

The chain couples TRBV28 to TRBJ2-6, with 10 bases lining up with TRBD1. The CDR3 extends over 20 amino acids. The trim removed 7 bases at V and 0 bases at J, leaving 15 bases unmatched. CDR1 and CDR2 (germline): MDHEN, SYDVKM. The CDR3 DNA reads as TGTGCCAGCACGCAATTTGACAGGGGGCGTTACTACTCTGGGGCCAACGTCCTGACTTTC. Its translation is CASTQFDRGRYYSGANVLTF.

The rearrangement uses TRBV2 and TRBJ1-2; TRBD1 aligns across 7 bases. Germline V gene sequence: CDR1 SNHLY, CDR2 FYNNEI. J lost 8 bases, V lost 3 bases, and 9 bases had no gene match. The CDR3 is made up of 14 amino acids. CDR3 sequence (DNA): TGTGCCAGCAGTGACTCGGGACAGCGAGGAGGCTACACCTTC. Translating it yields CASSDSGQRGGYTF.

V gene TRBV4-1 combines with J gene TRBJ2-7; no firm D call. The CDR3 length is 17 residues. Germline CDR1 and CDR2: MGHRA and YSYEKL. The V end was cut by 3 bases, the J end by 0 bases, with 18 bases between. The CDR3 region has the DNA TGCGCCAGCAGCCAGCCGACGGCCAAGCGTAGCTCCTACGAGCAGTACTTC. It translates to CASSQPTAKRSSYEQYF.

There are a few counts of this clone. This same CDR3 is encoded by further DNA sequences in the sample. This rearrangement joins TRBV3-1 (or the pseudogene TRBV3-2) to TRBJ1-5; D is unclear. The V end was cut by 1 base, the J end by 1 base, with 5 bases between. Germline V gene data show CDR1 as LGHDT and CDR2 as YNNKEL (reference sequence). This CDR3 region has 14 residues. In DNA form, the CDR3 reads TGTGCCAGCAGCCAAGGAGGCAGCAATCAGCCCCAGCATTTT. Its protein product is CASSQGGSNQPQHF.

The chain joins TRBV12-3 or TRBV12-4 to TRBJ1-5; D remains ambiguous. CDR3 length: 12 residues. Deletions cut 5 bases from V and 11 bases from J, with 13 bases between. The CDR3 region is CASSPGVMAQHF. CDR3 nucleotides: TGTGCCAGCAGTCCCGGGGTCATGGCCCAGCATTTT.

This CDR3 reads CASSSVGTGRETQYF. The CDR3 nucleotides are TGTGCCAGTAGCTCGGTTGGGACAGGGCGGGAGACCCAGTACTTC. The rearrangement joins TRBV19 to TRBJ2-5; 9 bases map to TRBD1. The CDR3 is 15 residues long. The V segment lost 6 bases and the J segment 5 bases; nucleotides outside the gene matches: 10. CDR1 and CDR2 from the germline V gene are LNHDA and SQIVND (reference sequence).

The V gene is TRBV5-1, the J gene TRBJ1-1; D may be TRBD1 (5 bases). The CDR3 has 16 residues. The germline CDR1 and CDR2 sequences are SGHRS and YFSETQ. Trimming shortened V by 0 bases and J by 0 bases, and 12 bases separated the two germline ends. CDR3 amino acids: CASSLDGGVLNTEAFF. CDR3 sequence (DNA): TGCGCCAGCAGCTTGGATGGGGGGGTTCTGAACACTGAAGCTTTCTTT.

The chain employs TRBV3-1 (or the pseudogene TRBV3-2) and TRBJ1-5; 9 positions agree with TRBD1. CDR1 LGHDT and CDR2 YNNKEL come from the germline V gene (reference sequence). The CDR3 extends over 16 amino acids. The ends lost 4 bases at V and 7 bases at J; junction bases unmatched: 11. Written as DNA, the CDR3 is TGTGCCAGCAGCCCTACCGGGACAGGGATGGGGCAGCCCCAGCATTTT. It specifies CASSPTGTGMGQPQHF.

The V call is TRBV3-1 (or the pseudogene TRBV3-2), the J call TRBJ1-6; D remains ambiguous. The germline V gene has CDR1 LGHDT and CDR2 YNNKEL (reference sequence). Deletions cut 4 bases from V and 9 bases from J, with 16 bases between. This CDR3 has 15 amino acids. The CDR3, as DNA: TGTGCCAGCAGCCTCAGCGGAGGTGGTGGTTCACCCCTCCACTTT. As protein: CASSLSGGGGSPLHF.

The CDR3, as DNA: TGCGCCAGCAGCTTACTACCGGGACAACTCAATTCACCCCTCCACTTT. It is translated as CASSLLPGQLNSPLHF. This chain links TRBV5-1 with TRBJ1-6; a weak D match, TRBD1 (6 bases). The germline V gene encodes CDR1 SGHRS and CDR2 YFSETQ. V lost 2 bases and J 7 bases, leaving 16 bases between the germline ends. This CDR3 is built from 16 residues.

The rearrangement links TRBV19 to TRBJ1-4, with D possibly being TRBD1 (5 bases). CDR3 length equals 16 residues. Germline V CDR1 and CDR2: LNHDA, SQIVND (reference sequence). V was shortened by 6 bases and J by 3 bases, with 17 bases between the two germline ends. The CDR3 loop reads CASSPGTFPSNEKLFF. CDR3 DNA: TGTGCCAGTAGCCCTGGGACTTTTCCCTCTAATGAAAAACTGTTTTTT.